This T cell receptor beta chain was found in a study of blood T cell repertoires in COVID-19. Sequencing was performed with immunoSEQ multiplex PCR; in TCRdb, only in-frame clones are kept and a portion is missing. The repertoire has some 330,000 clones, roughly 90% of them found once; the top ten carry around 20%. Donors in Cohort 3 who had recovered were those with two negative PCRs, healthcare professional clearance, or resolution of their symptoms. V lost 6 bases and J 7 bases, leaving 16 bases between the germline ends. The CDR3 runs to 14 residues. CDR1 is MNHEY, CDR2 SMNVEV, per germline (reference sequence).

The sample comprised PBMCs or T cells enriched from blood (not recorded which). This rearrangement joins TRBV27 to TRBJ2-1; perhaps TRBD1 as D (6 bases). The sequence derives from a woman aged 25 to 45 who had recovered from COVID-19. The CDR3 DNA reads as TGTGCCAGCAGCATGCAACAGGGTGGTAATGAGCAGTTCTTC. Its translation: CASSMQQGGNEQFF.